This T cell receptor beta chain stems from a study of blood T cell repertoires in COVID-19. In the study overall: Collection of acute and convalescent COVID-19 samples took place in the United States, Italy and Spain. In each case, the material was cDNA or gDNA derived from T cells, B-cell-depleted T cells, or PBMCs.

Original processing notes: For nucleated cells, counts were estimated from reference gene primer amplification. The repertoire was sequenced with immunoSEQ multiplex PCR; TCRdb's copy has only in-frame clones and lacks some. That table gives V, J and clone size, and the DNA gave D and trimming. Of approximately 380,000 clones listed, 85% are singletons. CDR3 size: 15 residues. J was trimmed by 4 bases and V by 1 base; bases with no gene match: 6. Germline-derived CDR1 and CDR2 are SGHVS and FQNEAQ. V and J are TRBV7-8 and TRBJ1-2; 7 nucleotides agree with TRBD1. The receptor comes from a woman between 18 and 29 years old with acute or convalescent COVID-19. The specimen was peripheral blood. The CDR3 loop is CASSLEGAASYGYTF. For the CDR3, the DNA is TGTGCCAGCAGCTTAGAGGGGGCAGCATCCTATGGCTACACCTTC.